Included here is one TCR beta chain sequence, with context. The antigen remains undetermined. It is unclear where the CDR3 begins or ends on the DNA, so no DNA is shown, and the CDR3 is as TCRdb lists it. These data originate in a study of PD-1 blockade in mismatch repair-deficient tumors. Study-level results: Tumor-resident clones, often undetectable pretreatment in blood, expanded then contracted after pembrolizumab.

Termini included, the CDR3 measures 15 amino acids. Repertoires were generated with immunoSEQ multiplex PCR, while TCRdb's copy carries only in-frame clones and drops some. The sample yields about 100,000 clones, over 75% seen once. The sequence came from an adult with mismatch repair-deficient cancer. The V call is TRBV7-5, the J call TRBJ1-2. TRBV7-5 is a documented pseudogene. Material: peripheral blood, obtained about 36 weeks after starting pembrolizumab. Here the CDR3 reads CASSWGSGSNYGYTF.